The clone carrying this T cell receptor beta chain was counted a few times. V was cut by 3 bases and J by 7 bases, with 12 bases left in between. The CDR3 length is 14 residues. The V gene's germline CDR1 is SGHTA and CDR2 FQGNSA. The sample belongs to a study of T-cell reconstitution after alpha-beta-depleted transplantation in children. Library preparation (for TCRbeta) was performed with unique molecular identifiers. One entry per CDR3 protein results from TCRdb running MiXCR on the PCR reads. The table lists some 500,000 distinct CDR3 sequences, over 25% of them singletons, with approximately 2.3% in the top ten.

The sample was PBMCs from the stem cell graft donor, taken from the stem cell graft. This clonotype was obtained from a human donor who donated a stem cell graft to a child with aplastic anemia. J is TRBJ2-2 and V is TRBV7-2; D remains ambiguous. CDR3 in amino acids: CASSFSTAVGELFF. In nucleotides, the CDR3 is TGTGCCAGCAGCTTCTCTACGGCAGTCGGGGAGCTGTTTTTT.